The present TCR beta chain was sequenced within a study of blood T cells in healthy people across ages. The CDR3 extends over 14 amino acids. Germline loops: CDR1 MGHDK, CDR2 SYGVNS. Trimming left V 8 bases short and J 1 base short, with 13 bases between. Through a sample-barcoded 5' primer and a J-beta primer mix, a second PCR was run for roughly 7 to 12 cycles. TCRdb re-analysed the 5' RACE reads in MiXCR, keeping a single row per CDR3 protein. The sample includes approximately 830,000 distinct CDR3 sequences, roughly 60% seen only once; the top ten take around a quarter. This chain links TRBV25-1 with TRBJ2-3; the D gene could be TRBD1 or TRBD2 (5 bases each). The source is a man younger than 45 in good health. Sequencing was done on a sample of blood. The CDR3 DNA reads TGTGCCAGCCACGGGGCGTTCGGCACAGATACGCAGTATTTT. Translating it yields CASHGAFGTDTQYF.